A selection of T cell receptor beta chains follows, all from one sample in a study of T cells in tuberculosis. Data came from immunoSEQ multiplex PCR; TCRdb stores just in-frame clones and leaves some out. The sample shows tens of thousands of clones, around 90% of them seen only once. Sample: PBMCs. The receptors originated from a donor aged 10 to 29 with latent tuberculosis or without tuberculosis infection. Some clones in this sample may be carry-over from other donors' samples. Each CDR3 is given with its conserved first and last residue. The order of the fields is clone size, D gene, J gene, V gene, CDR3 protein, CDR3 DNA. The D gene is left open where the match is weak. Size is stated for part of the rows, as once, few or many counts, or as a class when the clone is expanded.

abundance: few; d_gene: -; j_gene: TRBJ2-3; v_gene: TRBV4-1; CDR3aa: CASRGEGTDTQYF; CDR3nt: TGCGCCAGCAGGGGGGAGGGCACAGATACGCAGTATTTT
abundance: -; d_gene: -; j_gene: TRBJ1-4; v_gene: TRBV19; CDR3aa: CAACPRSGEKLFF; CDR3nt: TGTGCCGCTTGCCCCAGAAGCGGTGAAAAACTGTTTTTT
abundance: -; d_gene: TRBD2; j_gene: TRBJ2-7; v_gene: TRBV13; CDR3aa: CASSSQLAGFYEQYF; CDR3nt: TGTGCCAGCAGTTCGCAACTAGCGGGATTTTACGAGCAGTACTTC
abundance: -; d_gene: TRBD1; j_gene: TRBJ1-2; v_gene: TRBV6-6; CDR3aa: CASKGQGADYGYTF; CDR3nt: TGTGCCAGCAAGGGACAGGGGGCTGATTATGGCTACACCTTC
abundance: -; d_gene: TRBD1; j_gene: TRBJ2-7; v_gene: TRBV12-5; CDR3aa: CASGLVVQGDYEQYF; CDR3nt: TGTGCTAGTGGTTTGGTAGTACAGGGGGACTACGAGCAGTACTTC
abundance: -; d_gene: TRBD2; j_gene: TRBJ2-1; v_gene: TRBV7-9; CDR3aa: CASSLDGSSGVRNEQFF; CDR3nt: TGTGCCAGCAGCTTAGACGGGTCTAGCGGGGTAAGGAATGAGCAGTTCTTC
abundance: -; d_gene: -; j_gene: TRBJ2-7; v_gene: TRBV20-1; CDR3aa: CSASTGYEQYF; CDR3nt: TGCAGTGCTTCCACAGGTTACGAGCAGTACTTC
abundance: -; d_gene: -; j_gene: TRBJ2-3; v_gene: TRBV2; CDR3aa: CASRARPAADTQYF; CDR3nt: TGTGCCAGCAGAGCCCGACCGGCGGCAGATACGCAGTATTTT
abundance: -; d_gene: TRBD1; j_gene: TRBJ1-1; v_gene: TRBV10-3; CDR3aa: CAIRDRVWSDMNTEAFF; CDR3nt: TGTGCCATCAGAGACAGGGTTTGGTCGGACATGAACACTGAAGCTTTCTTT
abundance: -; d_gene: -; j_gene: TRBJ1-1; v_gene: TRBV6-1; CDR3aa: CASRRQTTAHEAFF; CDR3nt: TGTGCCAGTAGGAGACAGACCACAGCCCATGAAGCTTTCTTT
abundance: -; d_gene: -; j_gene: TRBJ1-4; v_gene: TRBV5-1; CDR3aa: CASSLDGGLLFF; CDR3nt: TGCGCCAGCAGTTTGGACGGCGGTTTACTGTTTTTT